A selection of T cell receptor beta chains follows, all from one sample in a study of shared clonotypes between healthy human individuals. Generated by immunoSEQ multiplex PCR, the TCRdb table keeps only in-frame clones and is missing some. The table records some 2 million clones, about 95% of them present only once. The sequenced material came from naive CD8+ T cells sorted from blood. Every receptor here comes from a man aged 18 to 29 in good health. The CDR3 runs from the conserved cysteine through the conserved F or W.

CDR3 length	V gene	J gene	CDR3 protein
15	TRBV7-2	TRBJ1-1	CASSGLGGVNTEAFF
14	TRBV10-3	TRBJ1-2	CAISEPRTGSGYTF
14	TRBV9	TRBJ2-7	CASSVGGDGYEQYF
15	TRBV9	TRBJ2-7	CASSEGQGSSYEQYF
16	TRBV4-1	TRBJ2-2	CASSQPPGEGAGELFF
18	TRBV4-3	TRBJ2-7	CASSQDRPSAELYYEQYF
14	TRBV5-6	TRBJ1-1	CASSGGVSNTEAFF
14	TRBV28	TRBJ2-7	CASSWTGGKYEQYF
15	TRBV5-6	TRBJ2-4	CASSQDRFPRNIQYF
18	TRBV5-4	TRBJ2-7	CASSFYSGAGRSTYEQYF
14	TRBV6-5	TRBJ2-1	CASSYGQGGLEQFF
11	TRBV5-4	TRBJ2-5	CASTGLGAQYF
16	TRBV6-6	TRBJ2-2	CASSPSGARFTGELFF
18	TRBV2	TRBJ1-1	CASSEAQGGHGSDTEAFF
15	TRBV2	TRBJ1-4	CASSDTGNANEKLFF
16	TRBV2	TRBJ2-7	CASSVVLAGGSYEQYF
13	TRBV29-1	TRBJ2-1	CSAVGQGRNEQFF
13	TRBV28	TRBJ2-7	CASCRAGSYEQYF
13	TRBV10-3	TRBJ2-3	CAISEVGTDTQYF
14	TRBV28	TRBJ1-1	CASSFRGENTEAFF
15	TRBV9	TRBJ2-7	CASSKNTGDYDEQYF
15	TRBV5-4	TRBJ2-2	CASSFSQGAAGELFF
16	TRBV10-3	TRBJ2-2	CAITGTSGSNTGELFF
12	TRBV2	TRBJ2-1	CASSDGVNEQFF
11	TRBV6-1	TRBJ1-2	CASNRKGGYTF
15	TRBV19	TRBJ2-7	CASSIPTGASYEQYF
15	TRBV9	TRBJ2-7	CASSTSGTESYEQYF
14	TRBV5-1	TRBJ2-7	CASSGDRGIYEQYF
15	TRBV10-3	TRBJ1-3	CAISLSGDARNTIYF
15	TRBV5-1	TRBJ1-2	CASSLVAGANYGYTF
13	TRBV5-1	TRBJ2-7	CASSPQTEGEQYF
14	TRBV27	TRBJ1-2	CASSFGGANYGYTF
13	TRBV5-6	TRBJ2-5	CASSRPSAETQYF
14	TRBV27	TRBJ2-7	CASSPYGATYEQYF
21	TRBV15	TRBJ2-2	CATSREWGGTSGTEGTGELFF
16	TRBV27	TRBJ2-1	CASRELAGGPYNEQFF
15	TRBV7-2	TRBJ2-2	CASSEREAGGLELFF
14	TRBV6-1	TRBJ2-7	CASSPRHREYEQYF
17	TRBV7-6	TRBJ2-1	CASSLGAEGAPYNEQFF
15	TRBV5-6	TRBJ1-1	CASSSPIELNTEAFF
14	TRBV6-1	TRBJ2-7	CASSGLWGSPEQYF
15	TRBV4-1	TRBJ2-7	CASSRVDSSEYEQYF
15	TRBV7-9	TRBJ2-7	CASSSNRDTNYEQYF
15	TRBV2	TRBJ1-4	CASSEGVGGWEKLFF
16	TRBV7-9	TRBJ1-4	CASSLVETGPHEKLFF
15	TRBV4-1	TRBJ2-2	CASSLEQANTGELFF
12	TRBV9	TRBJ2-1	CASSAGFNEQFF